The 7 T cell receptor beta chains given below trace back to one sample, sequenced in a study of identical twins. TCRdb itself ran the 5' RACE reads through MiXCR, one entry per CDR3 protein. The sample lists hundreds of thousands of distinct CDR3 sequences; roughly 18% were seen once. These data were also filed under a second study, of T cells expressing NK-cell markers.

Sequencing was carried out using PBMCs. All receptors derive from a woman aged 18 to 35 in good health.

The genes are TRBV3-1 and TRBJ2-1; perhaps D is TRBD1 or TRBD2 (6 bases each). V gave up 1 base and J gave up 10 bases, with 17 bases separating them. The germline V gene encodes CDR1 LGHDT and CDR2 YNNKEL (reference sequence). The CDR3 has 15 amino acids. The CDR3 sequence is CASSQGRPRGVEQFF. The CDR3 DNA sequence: TGTGCCAGCAGCCAAGGACGGCCAAGGGGGGTAGAGCAGTTCTTC.

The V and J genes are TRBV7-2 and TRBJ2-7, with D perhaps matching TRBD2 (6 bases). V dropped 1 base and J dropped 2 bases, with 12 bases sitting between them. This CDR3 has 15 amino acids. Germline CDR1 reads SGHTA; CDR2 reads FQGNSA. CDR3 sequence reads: CASSLEAGGPYEQYF. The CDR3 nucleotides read TGTGCCAGCAGCTTAGAGGCCGGGGGACCCTACGAGCAGTACTTC.

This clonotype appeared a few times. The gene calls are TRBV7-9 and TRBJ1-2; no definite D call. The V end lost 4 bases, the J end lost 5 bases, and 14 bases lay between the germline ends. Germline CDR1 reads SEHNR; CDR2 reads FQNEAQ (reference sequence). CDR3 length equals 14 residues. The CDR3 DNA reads TGTGCCAGCAGCTCTCTGGACGGAATATATGGCTACACCTTC. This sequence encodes CASSSLDGIYGYTF.

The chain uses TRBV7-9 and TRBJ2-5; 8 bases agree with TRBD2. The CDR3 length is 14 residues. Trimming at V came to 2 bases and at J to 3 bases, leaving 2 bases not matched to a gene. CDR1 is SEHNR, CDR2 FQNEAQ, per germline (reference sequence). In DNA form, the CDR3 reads TGTGCCAGCAGCTTAAGCGGGGGTAAAGAGACCCAGTACTTC. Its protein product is CASSLSGGKETQYF.

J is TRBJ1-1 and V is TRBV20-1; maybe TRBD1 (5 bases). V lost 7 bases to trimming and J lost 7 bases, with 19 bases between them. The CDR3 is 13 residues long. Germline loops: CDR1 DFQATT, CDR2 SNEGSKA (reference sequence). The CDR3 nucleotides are TGCAGTGGACTAGACGGTTGGGGCAGTGAAGCTTTCTTT. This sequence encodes CSGLDGWGSEAFF.

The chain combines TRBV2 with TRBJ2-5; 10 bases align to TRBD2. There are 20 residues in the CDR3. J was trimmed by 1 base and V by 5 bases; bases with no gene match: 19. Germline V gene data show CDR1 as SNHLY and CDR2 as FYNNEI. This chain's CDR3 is CASSFSIPRHLAGAQETQYF. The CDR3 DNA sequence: TGTGCCAGCAGTTTCTCTATACCTCGACACCTAGCGGGAGCCCAAGAGACCCAGTACTTC.

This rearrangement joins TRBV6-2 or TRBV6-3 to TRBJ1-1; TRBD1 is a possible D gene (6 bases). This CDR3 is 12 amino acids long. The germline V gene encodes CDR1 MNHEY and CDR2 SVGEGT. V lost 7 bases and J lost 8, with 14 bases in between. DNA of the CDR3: TGTGCCAGCAAGGCGGGGGCTAGAGAAGCTTTCTTT. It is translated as CASKAGAREAFF.